This passage covers 30 T cell receptor beta chains from one sample sequenced in a study of CD8+CD57+ T cells in acquired aplastic anemia. Profiles of TCR beta VDJ and CDR3 were generated from a genomic DNA template. TCRdb itself ran the reads through MiXCR, one entry per CDR3 protein. The data hold 180,000 or so distinct CDR3 sequences, with less than 50% observed a single time. Patients picked for sequencing had shown CD8+CD57+ cell expansion detected by flow cytometry. Sequencing was done on a sample of sorted CD4+, CD8+, or CD8+CD57+ T cells (not recorded which) from PBMCs. The receptor source for this set is a human donor with aplastic anemia.

As regards this clonotype: A much bigger clone sits one base away, suggesting this may be a read error. The chain couples TRBV5-1 to TRBJ1-4; D gene uncertain. The germline V gene encodes CDR1 SGHRS and CDR2 YFSETQ. CDR3 length: 14 amino acids. For the CDR3, the DNA is TGCGCCAGCAGCTTGAACCCAACTAATGAACAACTGTTTTTT. Translating it yields CASSLNPTNEQLFF.

This clonotype was recorded many times. The chain uses TRBV6-5 and TRBJ2-7; TRBD1 might be the D (5 bases). This CDR3 has 16 amino acids. Deletions cut 2 bases from V and 2 bases from J, with 16 bases between. Looked up from germline, CDR1 is MNHEY and CDR2 is SVGAGI. Written as DNA, the CDR3 is TGTGCCAGCAGTTACGCTAGGGGCCCCCCCCCCTACGAGCAGTACTTC. It encodes CASSYARGPPPYEQYF.

The chain is built from TRBV15 and TRBJ2-3; TRBD1 agrees at 11 bases. The J segment lost 1 base and the V segment lost 5 bases, leaving 11 bases of the junction unmatched. The V gene's germline CDR1 is LNHNV and CDR2 YYDKDF (reference sequence). The CDR3 extends over 18 amino acids. The CDR3 spells CATSRTGGAQARTDTQYF. The CDR3, as DNA: TGTGCCACCAGCCGGACAGGGGGCGCGCAGGCCCGCACAGATACGCAGTATTTT.

J is TRBJ1-1 and V is TRBV29-1; TRBD1 agrees at 7 bases. This CDR3 has 15 residues. Germline V CDR1 and CDR2: SQVTM, ANQGSEA. The trim removed 6 bases at V and 5 bases at J, leaving 15 bases unmatched. CDR3 sequence: CSVDLGTALRTEAFF. The CDR3 nucleotides read TGCAGCGTAGACCTAGGGACAGCCCTTAGGACTGAAGCTTTCTTT.

The sample holds one count of this clonotype. The rearrangement joins TRBV20-1 to TRBJ2-3; D might be TRBD2 (6 bases). CDR1 DFQATT and CDR2 SNEGSKA come from the germline V gene (reference sequence). This CDR3 comprises 17 residues. Trimming took off 0 bases at V and 0 bases at J, with 16 bases between the two ends. The CDR3 bases are TGCAGTGCTAGAGACTCCACATCCAGCGGGAGCACAGATACGCAGTATTTT. This gives the protein CSARDSTSSGSTDTQYF.

The chain has TRBV20-1 and TRBJ2-7; D might be TRBD1 (6 bases). The CDR3 is 12 residues long. Germline V CDR1 and CDR2: DFQATT, SNEGSKA (reference sequence). V was shortened by 2 bases and J by 2 bases, with 7 bases between the two germline ends. The CDR3 DNA follows: TGCAGTGCTAGATCAGGGGCCTACGAGCAGTACTTC. Its translation: CSARSGAYEQYF.

The chain recombines TRBV20-1 with TRBJ1-5; possible D gene TRBD1, 6 bases. V was clipped by 3 bases and J by 10 bases, with 13 bases between them. CDR3 length equals 12 residues. Germline CDR1 reads DFQATT; CDR2 reads SNEGSKA (reference sequence). The CDR3 is CSASGLGGPQHF. The CDR3 region has the DNA TGCAGTGCTAGTGGTTTGGGGGGCCCCCAGCATTTT.

As for this clonotype: An end of the junction differs from the germline gene, which may be a read error. The chain employs TRBV6-5 and TRBJ1-1; tentative D call: TRBD1 (6 bases). This CDR3 has 14 residues. From germline, CDR1 is MNHEY and CDR2 SVGAGI. In DNA form, the CDR3 reads TGTGCCAGCAGTTACTCGCAGGGGAACACTGAAGCTTCCTTT. It encodes CASSYSQGNTEASF.

In its sample, this clonotype was seen many times. DNA for the CDR3: TGTGCCATCAGTGAGGGACTAGCGGCGACCTACGAGCAGTACTTC. Translating it yields CAISEGLAATYEQYF. This chain connects TRBV10-3 to TRBJ2-7; 10 bases map to TRBD2. The ends lost 2 bases at V and 2 bases at J; junction bases unmatched: 3. The CDR3 totals 15 residues. Germline CDR1 and CDR2: ENHRY and SYGVKD.

This clonotype was seen a handful of times. The V and J genes are TRBV19 and TRBJ1-5; tentatively, D is TRBD1 (6 bases). The CDR3 has 14 residues. The germline V gene has CDR1 LNHDA and CDR2 SQIVND (reference sequence). With 3 bases removed from V and 5 bases from J, the gap between germline ends came to 11 bases. CDR3 DNA sequence: TGTGCCAGTAGTATCAGGACAGAGGATCAGCCCCAGCATTTT. This codes for CASSIRTEDQPQHF.

The chain has TRBV13 and TRBJ2-7, with 9 bases matching TRBD1. The junction had 2 bases not matched to a gene; V was cut back by 0 bases and J by 5 bases. Germline V gene sequence: CDR1 PRHDT, CDR2 FYEKMQ (reference sequence). There are 14 residues in the CDR3. The CDR3 bases are TGTGCCAGCAGCTTAGGAACAGGGGGCGACGAGCAGTACTTC. It translates to CASSLGTGGDEQYF. Full variable domain (missing parts from reference TRBV13 and TRBJ2-7): AAGVIQSPRHLIKEKRETATLKCYPIPRHDTVYWYQQGPGQDPQFLISFYEKMQSDKGSIPDRFSAQQFSDYHSELNMSSLELGDSALYFCASSLGTGGDEQYFGPGTRLTVT.

Notes on this clonotype: It may be a read error: a sequence one base away is much more abundant. The chain carries TRBV6-4 and TRBJ1-1; unclear D gene. Germline V gives CDR1 MRHNA, CDR2 SNTAGT. Trimming left V 5 bases short and J 11 bases short, with 18 bases between. CDR3 length equals 13 residues. The CDR3, as DNA: TGTGCCAGCAGTCCCGAGACTATCATTGGGGCTTTCTTT. Amino acid sequence: CASSPETIIGAFF.

The chain carries TRBV5-1 and TRBJ1-1, with 12 bases matching TRBD1. The J segment lost 4 bases and the V segment lost 7 bases, leaving 14 bases of the junction unmatched. This CDR3 spans 17 amino acids. Germline assignment: CDR1 SGHRS and CDR2 YFSETQ. CDR3 nucleotides: TGCGCCAGCCTCCCTCCCGGGACAGGGGGCAAATCCACTGAAGCTTTCTTT. This translates into CASLPPGTGGKSTEAFF. Full variable domain (missing parts from reference TRBV5-1 and TRBJ1-1): KAGVTQTPRYLIKTRGQQVTLSCSPISGHRSVSWYQQTPGQGLQFLFEYFSETQRNKGNFPGRFSGRQFSNSRSEMNVSTLELGDSALYLCASLPPGTGGKSTEAFFGQGTRLTVV.

This clonotype was counted at least ten times. The V and J genes are TRBV6-1 and TRBJ2-5; TRBD1 matches 8 bases. The CDR3 totals 13 residues. Germline V gives CDR1 MNHNS, CDR2 SASEGT. V was pared by 11 bases and J by 4 bases, with 9 bases of the junction left unmatched. In DNA form, the CDR3 reads TGTGCCGCAAGACAGGGGCCAATAGAGACCCAGTACTTC. It codes for CAARQGPIETQYF.

This clonotype showed up many times. The J gene is TRBJ2-1, the V gene TRBV5-4; TRBD1 aligns across 7 bases. Germline V gives CDR1 SGHNT, CDR2 YYREEE (reference sequence). V trimming: 5 bases; J trimming: 4 bases; junction bases outside the gene matches: 9. This CDR3 has 15 residues. CDR3 nucleotide sequence: TGTGCCAGCAGTTTTGACAGGGCGGGTTACAATGAGCAGTTCTTC. It translates to CASSFDRAGYNEQFF.

V is TRBV29-1 and J is TRBJ2-7; weak D call: TRBD2 (5 bases). Germline lookup yields CDR1 SQVTM and CDR2 ANQGSEA. The ends were cut back, 3 bases at V and 5 bases at J, with 11 bases in the middle. There are 12 residues in the CDR3. CDR3 loop: CSVEVWENEQYF. In DNA, the CDR3 is TGCAGCGTTGAGGTGTGGGAGAACGAGCAGTACTTC.

This clonotype was observed a single time. The rearrangement uses TRBV20-1 and TRBJ2-1; 7 positions match TRBD2. Germline lookup yields CDR1 DFQATT and CDR2 SNEGSKA (reference sequence). V was pared by 0 bases and J by 4 bases, with 9 bases of the junction left unmatched. This CDR3 is built from 16 residues. The chain's CDR3 is CSARDLLADVYNEQFF. The CDR3 DNA reads TGCAGTGCTAGAGATCTGCTAGCGGACGTATACAATGAGCAGTTCTTC.

This clonotype was picked up many times. The V and J genes are TRBV7-2 and TRBJ1-5; D is undetermined. Germline values: CDR1 SGHTA, CDR2 FQGNSA. V was trimmed by 3 bases and J by 2 bases, leaving 5 bases between them. CDR3 length: 13 residues. The DNA of the CDR3 is TGTGCCAGCAGCTTCGGTCGCAATCAGCCCCAGCATTTT. Translated, it gives CASSFGRNQPQHF.

This clonotype has at least ten counts. This sequence joins TRBV6-1 and TRBJ2-1; 10 bases fit TRBD2. CDR1 is MNHNS and CDR2 is SASEGT in the germline V gene. CDR3 length: 14 residues. V lost 7 bases to trimming and J lost 5 bases; unmatched junction nucleotides: 5. The CDR3 DNA is TGTGCCAGCACTCCGACTAGCGGGCACAATGAGCAGTTCTTC. Translating gives CASTPTSGHNEQFF.

The rearrangement joins TRBV19 to TRBJ1-6; D might be TRBD1 (6 bases). The germline gives CDR1 LNHDA, CDR2 SQIVND (reference sequence). The CDR3 is 16 residues long. Trimming removed 6 bases at V and 8 bases at J, with 20 bases between. The CDR3 DNA follows: TGTGCCAGTAGCCGGACAGTCTTCCCGCCGGATTCACCCCTCCACTTT. Protein sequence: CASSRTVFPPDSPLHF.

This clonotype has ten or more counts. V usage is TRBV19 and J usage is TRBJ1-4; D is unresolved. The CDR3 runs 13 residues. Trimming took 10 bases from V and 8 from J, leaving 17 bases between them. In germline, CDR1 is LNHDA, CDR2 SQIVND (reference sequence). The CDR3 nucleotides read TGTGCCATTTCAAAAAGGCTGGGGGAAAAACTGTTTTTT. It encodes CAISKRLGEKLFF.

The chain recombines TRBV2 with TRBJ2-7, with TRBD2 matching over 9 bases. The CDR3 totals 15 residues. Trimming cost V 4 bases and J 6 bases; bases outside gene matches: 10. Germline CDR1 is SNHLY and CDR2 is FYNNEI. CDR3 DNA: TGTGCCAGCAGTGCGGCGGCTAGCGGGGCTGGCGAGCAGTACTTC. It translates to CASSAAASGAGEQYF.

A note on this clonotype: It is likely a read error, because the conserved phenylalanine at the end of the CDR3 is missing. The chain combines TRBV20-1 with TRBJ2-3; TRBD1 aligns across 12 bases. Germline CDR1 is DFQATT and CDR2 is SNEGSKA (reference sequence). CDR3 length: 14 amino acids. The V segment lost 6 bases and the J segment 9 bases; nucleotides outside the gene matches: 10. In nucleotides, the CDR3 is TGCAGTGCCAGGGGGGACAGGGGGCTCGACACGCAGTATATT. This codes for CSARGDRGLDTQYI.

V is TRBV20-1 and J is TRBJ2-1, with 12 bases aligning to TRBD2. Germline loops: CDR1 DFQATT, CDR2 SNEGSKA (reference sequence). The CDR3 spans 17 residues. V trimming: 5 bases; J trimming: 0 bases; junction bases outside the gene matches: 8. CDR3 nucleotide sequence: TGCAGTGCTTCCGGACTAGCGGGGACTGCCTCCTACAATGAGCAGTTCTTC. This translates into CSASGLAGTASYNEQFF.

This clonotype was counted many times. The chain carries TRBV20-1 and TRBJ1-5; D call uncertain. The CDR3 runs 15 residues. The V and J ends lost 0 bases and 5 bases respectively, with 14 bases between them. From germline, CDR1 is DFQATT and CDR2 SNEGSKA (reference sequence). The CDR3 nucleotides read TGCAGTGCTAGAGACCCCGGGGTCGGAGATCAGCCCCAGCATTTT. Residues: CSARDPGVGDQPQHF.

This clonotype was picked up many times. This chain's CDR3 is CASSITRTSAGELFF. The CDR3 DNA is TGTGCCAGCAGCATAACTCGAACAAGCGCCGGGGAGCTGTTTTTT. This rearrangement joins TRBV7-9 to TRBJ2-2, with D unclear. This CDR3 has 15 residues. With 5 bases removed from V and 6 bases from J, the gap between germline ends came to 16 bases. In germline, CDR1 is SEHNR, CDR2 FQNEAQ (reference sequence).

This clonotype was observed many times. This sequence joins TRBV5-6 and TRBJ2-7; TRBD2 might be the D (8 bases). V lost 4 bases to trimming and J lost 3 bases, with 17 bases between them. The CDR3 loop spans 15 amino acids. CDR1 and CDR2 from the germline V gene are SGHDT and YYEEEE. This CDR3 reads CASSRGGDSFYEQYF. The DNA of the CDR3 is TGTGCCAGCAGCCGGGGGGGGGACAGCTTCTACGAGCAGTACTTC.

The rearrangement links TRBV7-9 to TRBJ2-7, with 7 bases identical to TRBD1. The V and J ends lost 5 bases and 2 bases, in that order; junction bases with no gene match: 3. This CDR3 has 13 residues. Germline-derived CDR1 and CDR2 are SEHNR and FQNEAQ (reference sequence). The chain's CDR3 is CASSKGQAYEQYF. CDR3 coding DNA: TGTGCCAGCAGCAAAGGACAGGCCTACGAGCAGTACTTC.

In its sample, this clonotype was seen many times. This rearrangement joins TRBV6-1 to TRBJ1-2; 9 bases match TRBD1. The germline gives CDR1 MNHNS, CDR2 SASEGT. The CDR3 has 14 amino acids. The V segment lost 5 bases and the J segment 8 bases; nucleotides outside the gene matches: 9. The CDR3 region has the DNA TGTGCCAGCAGTAGGGCACAGGGGGCAGAGGGCTACACCTTC. Protein sequence: CASSRAQGAEGYTF.

This clonotype was counted only a few times. The J gene is TRBJ1-2, the V gene TRBV29-1; D unclear. The germline CDR1 and CDR2 sequences are SQVTM and ANQGSEA. This CDR3 comprises 11 residues. With 4 bases removed from V and 4 bases from J, the gap between germline ends came to 7 bases. The CDR3 reads CSVVTFYGYTF. As DNA, the CDR3 is TGCAGCGTTGTGACATTCTATGGCTACACCTTC.